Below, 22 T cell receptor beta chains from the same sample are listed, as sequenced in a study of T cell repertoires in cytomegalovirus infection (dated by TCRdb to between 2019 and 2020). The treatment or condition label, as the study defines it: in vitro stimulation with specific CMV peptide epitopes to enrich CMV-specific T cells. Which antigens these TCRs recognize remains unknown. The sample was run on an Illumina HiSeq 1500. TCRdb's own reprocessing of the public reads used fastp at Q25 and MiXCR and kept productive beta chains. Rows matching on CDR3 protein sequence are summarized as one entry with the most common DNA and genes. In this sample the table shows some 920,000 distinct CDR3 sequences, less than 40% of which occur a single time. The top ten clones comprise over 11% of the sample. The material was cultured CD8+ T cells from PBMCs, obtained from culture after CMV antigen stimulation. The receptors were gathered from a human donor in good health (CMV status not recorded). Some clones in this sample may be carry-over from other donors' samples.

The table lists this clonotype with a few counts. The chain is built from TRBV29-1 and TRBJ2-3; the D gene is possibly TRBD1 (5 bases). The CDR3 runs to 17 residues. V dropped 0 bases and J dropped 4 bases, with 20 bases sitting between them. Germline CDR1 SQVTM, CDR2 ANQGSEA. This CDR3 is CSVEEVKAGIASDTQYF. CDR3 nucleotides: TGCAGCGTTGAAGAGGTGAAGGCAGGGATTGCGTCAGATACGCAGTATTTT.

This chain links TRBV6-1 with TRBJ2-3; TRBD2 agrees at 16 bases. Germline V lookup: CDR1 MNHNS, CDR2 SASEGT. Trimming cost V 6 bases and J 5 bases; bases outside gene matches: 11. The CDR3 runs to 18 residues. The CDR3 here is CASSYAGTSGGAEDTQYF. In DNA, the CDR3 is TGTGCCAGCAGCTACGCCGGGACTAGCGGGGGGGCCGAAGATACGCAGTATTTT.

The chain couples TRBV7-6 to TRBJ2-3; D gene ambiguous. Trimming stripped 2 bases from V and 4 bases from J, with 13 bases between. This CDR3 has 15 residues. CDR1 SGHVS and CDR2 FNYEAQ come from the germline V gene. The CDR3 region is CASSLSPPGADTQYF. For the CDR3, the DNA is TGTGCCAGCAGCTTATCGCCCCCGGGCGCAGATACGCAGTATTTT.

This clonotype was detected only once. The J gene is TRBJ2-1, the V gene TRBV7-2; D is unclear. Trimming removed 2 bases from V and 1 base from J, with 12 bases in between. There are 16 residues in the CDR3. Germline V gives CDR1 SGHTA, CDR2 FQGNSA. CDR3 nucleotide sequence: TGTGCCAGCAGCTTAAAGGGCACATGGTCCTACAATGAGCAGTTCTTC. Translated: CASSLKGTWSYNEQFF.

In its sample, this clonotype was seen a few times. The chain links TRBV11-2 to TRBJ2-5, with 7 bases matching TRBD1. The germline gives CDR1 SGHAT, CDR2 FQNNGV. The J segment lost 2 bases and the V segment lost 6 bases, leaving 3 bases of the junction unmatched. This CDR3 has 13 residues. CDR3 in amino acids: CASRTGPQETQYF. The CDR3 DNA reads TGTGCCAGCAGGACAGGGCCTCAAGAGACCCAGTACTTC.

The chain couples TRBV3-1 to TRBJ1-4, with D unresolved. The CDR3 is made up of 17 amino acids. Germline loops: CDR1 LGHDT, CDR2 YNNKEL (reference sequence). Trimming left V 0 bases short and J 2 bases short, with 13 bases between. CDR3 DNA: TGTGCCAGCAGCCAAGATTTCGGGCTAACGACTAATGAAAAACTGTTTTTT. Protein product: CASSQDFGLTTNEKLFF.

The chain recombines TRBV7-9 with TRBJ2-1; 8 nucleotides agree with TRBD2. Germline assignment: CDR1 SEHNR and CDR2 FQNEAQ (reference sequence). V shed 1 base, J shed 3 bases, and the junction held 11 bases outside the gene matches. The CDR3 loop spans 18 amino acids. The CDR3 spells CASSLVFVAGKNYNEQFF. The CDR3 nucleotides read TGTGCCAGCAGCTTAGTGTTCGTAGCGGGAAAAAACTACAATGAGCAGTTCTTC.

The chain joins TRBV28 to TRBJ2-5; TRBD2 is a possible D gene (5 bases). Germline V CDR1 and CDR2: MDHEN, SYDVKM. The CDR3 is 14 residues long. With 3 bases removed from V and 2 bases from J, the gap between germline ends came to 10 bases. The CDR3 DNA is TGTGCCAGCAGTTTGAGCGGAGAACAAGAGACCCAGTACTTC. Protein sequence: CASSLSGEQETQYF.

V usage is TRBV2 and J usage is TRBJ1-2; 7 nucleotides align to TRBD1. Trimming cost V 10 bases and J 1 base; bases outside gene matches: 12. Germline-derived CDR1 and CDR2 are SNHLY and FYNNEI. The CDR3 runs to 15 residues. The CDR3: CAIGTASKLNYGYTF. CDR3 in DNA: TGTGCCATAGGGACAGCGTCAAAACTTAACTATGGCTACACCTTC.

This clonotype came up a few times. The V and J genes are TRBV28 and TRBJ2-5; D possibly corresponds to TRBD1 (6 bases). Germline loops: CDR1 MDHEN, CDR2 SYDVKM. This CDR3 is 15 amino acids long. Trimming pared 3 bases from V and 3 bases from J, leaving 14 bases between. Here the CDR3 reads CASSFRGSREETQYF. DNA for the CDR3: TGTGCCAGCAGTTTCAGGGGCTCCCGGGAAGAGACCCAGTACTTC.

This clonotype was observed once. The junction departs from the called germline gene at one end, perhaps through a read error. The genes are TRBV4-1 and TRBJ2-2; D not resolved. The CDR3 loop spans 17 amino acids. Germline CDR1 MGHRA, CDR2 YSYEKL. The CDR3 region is CASSQDLWETNTGELFF. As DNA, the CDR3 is TGTGCCAGCAGCCAAGATCTCTGGGAAACTAACACCGGGGAGCTGTTTTTT.

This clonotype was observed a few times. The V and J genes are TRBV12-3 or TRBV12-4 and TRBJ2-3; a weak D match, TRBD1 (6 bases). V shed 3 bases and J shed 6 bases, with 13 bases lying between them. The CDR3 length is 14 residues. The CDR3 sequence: CASSLLGATDTQYF. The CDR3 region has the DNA TGTGCCAGCAGTTTGTTGGGGGCGACGGATACGCAGTATTTT.

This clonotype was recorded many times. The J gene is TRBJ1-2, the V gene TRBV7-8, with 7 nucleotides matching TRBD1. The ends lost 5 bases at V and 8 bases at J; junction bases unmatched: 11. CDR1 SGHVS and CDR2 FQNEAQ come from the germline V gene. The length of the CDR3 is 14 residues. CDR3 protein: CASSTRTGSGGYTF. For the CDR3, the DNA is TGTGCCAGCAGCACGAGGACAGGTTCTGGAGGCTACACCTTC.

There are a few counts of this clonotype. This CDR3 is CASKGAWSGTEAFF. In nucleotides, the CDR3 is TGTGCCAGTAAGGGCGCTTGGAGTGGCACTGAAGCTTTCTTT. V and J are TRBV19 and TRBJ1-1; D not resolved. The CDR3 is 14 amino acids. V shed 7 bases and J shed 4 bases, with 16 bases lying between them. CDR1 is LNHDA and CDR2 is SQIVND in the germline V gene (reference sequence). Based on the CDR3 plus reference TRBV19 and TRBJ1-1, the full variable domain is DGGITQSPKYLFRKEGQNVTLSCEQNLNHDAMYWYRQDPGQGLRLIYYSQIVNDFQKGDIAEGYSVSREKKESFPLTVTSAQKNPTAFYLCASKGAWSGTEAFFGQGTRLTVV.

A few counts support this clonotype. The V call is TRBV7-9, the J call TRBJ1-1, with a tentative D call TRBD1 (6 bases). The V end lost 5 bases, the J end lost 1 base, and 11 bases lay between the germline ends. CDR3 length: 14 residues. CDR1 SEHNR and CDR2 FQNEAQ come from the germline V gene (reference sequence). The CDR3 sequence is CASSRGGANTEAFF. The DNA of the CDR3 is TGTGCCAGCAGCCGGGGGGGGGCGAACACTGAAGCTTTCTTT. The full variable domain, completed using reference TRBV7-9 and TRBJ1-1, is DTGVSQNPRHKITKRGQNVTFRCDPISEHNRLYWYRQTLGQGPEFLTYFQNEAQLEKSRLLSDRFSAERPKGSFSTLEIQRTEQGDSAMYLCASSRGGANTEAFFGQGTRLTVV.

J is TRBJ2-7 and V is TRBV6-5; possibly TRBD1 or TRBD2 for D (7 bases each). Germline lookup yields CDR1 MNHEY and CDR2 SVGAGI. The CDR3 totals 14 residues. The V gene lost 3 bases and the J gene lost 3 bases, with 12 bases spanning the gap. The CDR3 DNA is TGTGCCAGCAGTTATCCAGGGGGGGACTACGAGCAGTACTTC. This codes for CASSYPGGDYEQYF.

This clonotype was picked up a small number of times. CDR3 residues: CASSLLKGRWDTEAFF. CDR3 nucleotides: TGTGCCAGCAGTTTATTAAAGGGGCGCTGGGACACTGAAGCTTTCTTT. The chain is built from TRBV28 and TRBJ1-1; maybe TRBD1 (5 bases). Germline loops: CDR1 MDHEN, CDR2 SYDVKM. With 1 base removed from V and 3 bases from J, the gap between germline ends came to 15 bases. This CDR3 contains 16 residues.

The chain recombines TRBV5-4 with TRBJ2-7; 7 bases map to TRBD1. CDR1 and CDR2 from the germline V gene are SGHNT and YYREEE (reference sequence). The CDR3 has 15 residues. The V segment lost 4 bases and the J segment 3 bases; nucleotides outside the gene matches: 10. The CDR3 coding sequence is TGTGCCAGCAGCCTCGGCCGGGACAGCTTCTACGAGCAGTACTTC. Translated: CASSLGRDSFYEQYF.

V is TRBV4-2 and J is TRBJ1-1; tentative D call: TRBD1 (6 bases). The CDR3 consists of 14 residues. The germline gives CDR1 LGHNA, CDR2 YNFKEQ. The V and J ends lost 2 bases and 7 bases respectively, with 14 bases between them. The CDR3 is CASSQSTGHNEAFF. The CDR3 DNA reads TGTGCCAGCAGCCAATCTACAGGGCATAATGAAGCTTTCTTT.

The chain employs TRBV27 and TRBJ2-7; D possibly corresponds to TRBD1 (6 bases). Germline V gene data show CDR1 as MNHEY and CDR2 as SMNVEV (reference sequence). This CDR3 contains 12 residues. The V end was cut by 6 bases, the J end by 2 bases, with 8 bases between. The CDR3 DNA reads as TGTGCCAGCAGGAAGGGGGCCTACGAGCAGTACTTC. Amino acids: CASRKGAYEQYF.

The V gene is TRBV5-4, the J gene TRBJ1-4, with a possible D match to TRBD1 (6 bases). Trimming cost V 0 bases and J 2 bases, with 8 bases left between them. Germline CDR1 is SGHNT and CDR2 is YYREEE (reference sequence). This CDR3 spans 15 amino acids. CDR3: CASSLEGGTNEKLFF. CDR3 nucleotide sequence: TGTGCCAGCAGCTTGGAAGGGGGGACTAATGAAAAACTGTTTTTT.

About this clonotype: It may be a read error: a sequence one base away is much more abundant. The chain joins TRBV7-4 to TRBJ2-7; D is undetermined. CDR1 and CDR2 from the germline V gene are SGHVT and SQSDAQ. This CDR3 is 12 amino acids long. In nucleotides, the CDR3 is TGTGTCAGCAGCTTCGAATCTGGCGAGCAGTACGTC. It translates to CVSSFESGEQYV.